This T cell receptor beta chain derives from a study of blood T cell repertoires in COVID-19. The method was immunoSEQ multiplex PCR; TCRdb's version includes in-frame clones alone and lacks a portion of them. The top ten clones hold around 2% of a sample with 300,000 to 450,000 clones, about 90% of them seen once. V dropped 7 bases and J dropped 2 bases, with 9 bases sitting between them. The CDR3 loop spans 13 amino acids. CDR1 SNHLY and CDR2 FYNNEI come from the germline V gene. The J gene is TRBJ1-5, the V gene TRBV2; D is uncertain. This TCR derives from a man aged 40-49 years in a cohort exposed to, infected with or recovered from COVID-19 (not recorded which). Material for sequencing was PBMCs or T cells enriched from blood (not recorded which). CDR3 sequence: CASTGLGNQPQHF. CDR3 nucleotide sequence: TGTGCCAGCACCGGTTTAGGCAATCAGCCCCAGCATTTT.